This TCR beta chain was identified in a study of T cell responses to AZD1222 COVID-19 vaccine. Trimming cost V 11 bases and J 3 bases, with 8 bases left between them. The germline gives CDR1 ENHRY, CDR2 SYGVKD. This CDR3 comprises 10 residues. Only in-frame clones appear in the TCRdb table, and some are missing; sequencing was by immunoSEQ multiplex PCR. The profile covers fewer than 100,000 clones, with roughly 92% appearing a single time and about 13% taken by the ten largest. This chain joins TRBV10-3 and TRBJ2-7, with D uncertain. The sample consisted of peripheral blood, taken on day 0 of AZD1222 vaccination. The receptor's source is an adult in good health. In DNA, the CDR3 is TGTGCCTCTGGGCTCTACGAGCAGTACTTC. This encodes CASGLYEQYF.